This TCR beta chain was recorded in a study of blood T cells in healthy people across ages. Through a sample-barcoded 5' primer and a J-beta primer mix, a second PCR was run for roughly 6 to 12 cycles. Samples each returned at least 3 million CDR3-containing paired-end reads. MiXCR was run by TCRdb on the 5' RACE reads, yielding one entry per CDR3 protein. The sample has hundreds of thousands of distinct CDR3 sequences; roughly three fifths are singletons. A remark on this clonotype: One junction end does not reproduce the germline sequence, and a read error may be involved.

Germline-derived CDR1 and CDR2 are MNHNS and SASEGT. The CDR3 is made up of 14 amino acids. Every donor gave roughly 9.6 milliliters of peripheral blood. Material: blood. The rearrangement links TRBV6-1 to TRBJ2-4; TRBD1 might be the D (6 bases). The J call is in doubt because the DNA end fits TRBJ2-5 better. This clonotype was sampled from a man in his 60s in good health. CDR3: CTSSLGQIQETQYF. CDR3 bases: TGTACCAGCAGCCTCGGACAGATTCAAGAGACCCAGTACTTC.